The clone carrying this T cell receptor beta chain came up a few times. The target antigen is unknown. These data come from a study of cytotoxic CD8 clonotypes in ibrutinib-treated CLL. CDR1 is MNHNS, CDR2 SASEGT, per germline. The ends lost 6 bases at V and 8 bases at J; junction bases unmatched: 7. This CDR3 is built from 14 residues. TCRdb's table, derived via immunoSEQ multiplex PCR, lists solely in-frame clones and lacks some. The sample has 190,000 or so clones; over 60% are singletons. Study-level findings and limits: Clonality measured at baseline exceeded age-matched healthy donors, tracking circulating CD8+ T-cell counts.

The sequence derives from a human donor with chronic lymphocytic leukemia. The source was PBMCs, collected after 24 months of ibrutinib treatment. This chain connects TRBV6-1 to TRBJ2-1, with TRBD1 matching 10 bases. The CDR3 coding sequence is TGTGCCAGCAGACCGGGACAGGGGCTTGATGAGCAGTTCTTC. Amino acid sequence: CASRPGQGLDEQFF.